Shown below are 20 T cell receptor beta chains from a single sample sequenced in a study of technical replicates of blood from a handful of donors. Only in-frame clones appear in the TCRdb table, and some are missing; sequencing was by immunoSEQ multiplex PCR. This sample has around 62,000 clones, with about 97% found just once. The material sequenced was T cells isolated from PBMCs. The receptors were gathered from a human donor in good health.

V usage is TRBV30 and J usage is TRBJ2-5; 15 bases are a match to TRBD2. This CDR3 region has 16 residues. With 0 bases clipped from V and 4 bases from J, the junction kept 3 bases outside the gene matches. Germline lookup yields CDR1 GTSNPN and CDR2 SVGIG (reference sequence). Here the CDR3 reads CAWSVGLAGGRETQYF. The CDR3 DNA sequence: TGTGCCTGGAGTGTCGGACTAGCGGGAGGGAGAGAGACCCAGTACTTC.

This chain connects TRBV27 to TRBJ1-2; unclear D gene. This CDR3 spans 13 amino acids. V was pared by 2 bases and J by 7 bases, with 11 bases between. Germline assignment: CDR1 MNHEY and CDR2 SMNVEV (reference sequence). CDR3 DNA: TGTGCCAGCAGTTTAGACCTCGCAGGTGGCTACACCTTC. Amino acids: CASSLDLAGGYTF.

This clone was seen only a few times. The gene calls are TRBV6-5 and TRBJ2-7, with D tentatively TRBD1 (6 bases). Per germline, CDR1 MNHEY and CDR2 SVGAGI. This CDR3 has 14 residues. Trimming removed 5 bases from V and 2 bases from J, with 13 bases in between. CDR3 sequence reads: CASSEDRFPYEQYF. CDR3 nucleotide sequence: TGTGCCAGCAGTGAAGACAGGTTTCCCTACGAGCAGTACTTC.

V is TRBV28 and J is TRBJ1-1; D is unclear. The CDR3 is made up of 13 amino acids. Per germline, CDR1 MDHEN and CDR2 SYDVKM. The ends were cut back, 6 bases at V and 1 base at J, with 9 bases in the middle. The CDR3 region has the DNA TGTGCCAGCAGATTCACGGGGAACACTGAAGCTTTCTTT. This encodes CASRFTGNTEAFF.

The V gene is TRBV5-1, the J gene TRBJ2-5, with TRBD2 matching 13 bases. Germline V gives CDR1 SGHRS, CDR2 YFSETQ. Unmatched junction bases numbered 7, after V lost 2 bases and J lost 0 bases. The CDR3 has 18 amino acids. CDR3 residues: CASSFPGTSGVYQETQYF. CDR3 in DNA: TGCGCCAGCAGCTTTCCCGGGACTAGCGGGGTGTACCAAGAGACCCAGTACTTC. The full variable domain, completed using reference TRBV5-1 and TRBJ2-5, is KAGVTQTPRYLIKTRGQQVTLSCSPISGHRSVSWYQQTPGQGLQFLFEYFSETQRNKGNFPGRFSGRQFSNSRSEMNVSTLELGDSALYLCASSFPGTSGVYQETQYFGPGTRLLVL.

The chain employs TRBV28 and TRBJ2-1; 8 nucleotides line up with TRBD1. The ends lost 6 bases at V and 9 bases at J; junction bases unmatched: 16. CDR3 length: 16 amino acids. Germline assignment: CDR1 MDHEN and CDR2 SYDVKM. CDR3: CASSRTGQGFRSEQFF. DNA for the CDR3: TGTGCCAGCAGCAGAACTGGACAGGGCTTTCGATCTGAGCAGTTCTTC.

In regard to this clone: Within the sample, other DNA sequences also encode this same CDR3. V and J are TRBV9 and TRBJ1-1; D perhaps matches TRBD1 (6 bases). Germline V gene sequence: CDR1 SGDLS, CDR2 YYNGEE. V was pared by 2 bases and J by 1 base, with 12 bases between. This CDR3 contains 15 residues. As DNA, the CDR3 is TGTGCCAGCAGCGTTGGTCAGGGGAGGAACACTGAAGCTTTCTTT. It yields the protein CASSVGQGRNTEAFF.

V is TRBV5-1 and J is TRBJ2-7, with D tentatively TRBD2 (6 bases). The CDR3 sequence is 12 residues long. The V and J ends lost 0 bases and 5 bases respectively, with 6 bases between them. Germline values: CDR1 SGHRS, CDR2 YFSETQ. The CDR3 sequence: CASSLGGDEQYF. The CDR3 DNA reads TGCGCCAGCAGCTTGGGGGGGGACGAGCAGTACTTC.

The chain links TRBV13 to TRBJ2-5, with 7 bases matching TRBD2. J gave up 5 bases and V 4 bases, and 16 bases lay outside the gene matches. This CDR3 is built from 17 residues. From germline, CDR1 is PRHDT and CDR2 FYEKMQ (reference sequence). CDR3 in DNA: TGTGCCAGCAGCTCCCTTCGGATTTTCGGCGGGAGCGAGACCCAGTACTTC. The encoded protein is CASSSLRIFGGSETQYF.

CDR3 sequence: CASSLRTSGYNEQFF. In nucleotides, the CDR3 is TGTGCCAGCAGCCTCAGGACTAGCGGCTACAATGAGCAGTTCTTC. V is TRBV7-9 and J is TRBJ2-1; 10 nucleotides agree with TRBD2. V lost 5 bases and J lost 3; bases outside the gene matches: 4. In germline, CDR1 is SEHNR, CDR2 FQNEAQ (reference sequence). This CDR3 is built from 15 residues.

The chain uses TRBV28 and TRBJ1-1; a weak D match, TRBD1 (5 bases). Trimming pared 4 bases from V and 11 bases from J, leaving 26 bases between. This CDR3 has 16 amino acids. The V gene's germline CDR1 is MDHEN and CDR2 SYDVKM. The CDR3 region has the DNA TGTGCCAGCAGTTCTGGGGAGGGGCTTTTGGTTTCGGGCGCTTTCTTT. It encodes CASSSGEGLLVSGAFF. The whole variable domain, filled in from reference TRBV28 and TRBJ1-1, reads DVKVTQSSRYLVKRTGEKVFLECVQDMDHENMFWYRQDPGLGLRLIYFSYDVKMKEKGDIPEGYSVSREKKERFSLILESASTNQTSMYLCASSSGEGLLVSGAFFGQGTRLTVV.

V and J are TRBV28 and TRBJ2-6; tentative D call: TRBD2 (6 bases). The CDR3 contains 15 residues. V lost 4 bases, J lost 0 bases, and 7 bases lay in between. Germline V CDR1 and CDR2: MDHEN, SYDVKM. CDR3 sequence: CASSWDFSGANVLTF. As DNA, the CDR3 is TGTGCCAGCAGTTGGGACTTCTCTGGGGCCAACGTCCTGACTTTC.

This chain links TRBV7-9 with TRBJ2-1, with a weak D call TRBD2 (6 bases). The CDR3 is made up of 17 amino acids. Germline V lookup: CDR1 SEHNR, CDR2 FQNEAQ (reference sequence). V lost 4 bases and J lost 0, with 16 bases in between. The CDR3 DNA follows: TGTGCCAGCAGCTCCCGCGGAGGGGAGAACTCCTACAATGAGCAGTTCTTC. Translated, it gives CASSSRGGENSYNEQFF.

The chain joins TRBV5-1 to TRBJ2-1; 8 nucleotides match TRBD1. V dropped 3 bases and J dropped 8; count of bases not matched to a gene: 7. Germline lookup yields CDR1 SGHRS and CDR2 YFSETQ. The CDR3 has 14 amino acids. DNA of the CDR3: TGCGCCAGCAGCTCGGGACAGGAGGTACATGAGCAGTTCTTC. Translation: CASSSGQEVHEQFF.

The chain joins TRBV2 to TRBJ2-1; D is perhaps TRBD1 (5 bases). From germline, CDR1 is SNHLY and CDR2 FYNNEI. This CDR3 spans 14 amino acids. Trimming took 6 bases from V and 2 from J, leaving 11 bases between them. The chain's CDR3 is CASRQDNTYNEQFF. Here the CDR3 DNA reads TGTGCCAGCAGGCAGGACAACACCTACAATGAGCAGTTCTTC.

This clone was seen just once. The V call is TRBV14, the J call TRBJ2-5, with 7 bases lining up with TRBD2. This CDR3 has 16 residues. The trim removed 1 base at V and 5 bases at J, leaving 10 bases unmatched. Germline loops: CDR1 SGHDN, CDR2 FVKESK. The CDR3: CASSQGFSGMRETQYF. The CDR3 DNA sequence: TGTGCCAGCAGCCAAGGGTTCAGCGGGATGAGGGAGACCCAGTACTTC.

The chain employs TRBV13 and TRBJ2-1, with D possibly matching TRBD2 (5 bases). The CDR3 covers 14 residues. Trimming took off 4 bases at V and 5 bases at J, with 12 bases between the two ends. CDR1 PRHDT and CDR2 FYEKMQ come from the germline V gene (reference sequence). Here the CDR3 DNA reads TGTGCCAGCAGCTGGCCCGGGGTCGACAATGAGCAGTTCTTC. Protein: CASSWPGVDNEQFF.

CDR3 DNA: TGTGCCAGCAGCTTTGGGAGGGGTAGGGGTTATGAAAAACTGTTTTTT. It encodes CASSFGRGRGYEKLFF. The chain carries TRBV5-6 and TRBJ1-4, with a possible D match to TRBD1 (5 bases). Germline V gene sequence: CDR1 SGHDT, CDR2 YYEEEE. The CDR3 is made up of 16 amino acids. V lost 2 bases and J lost 6, with 17 bases in between. Full variable domain (outside the CDR3, taken from reference TRBV5-6 and TRBJ1-4): DAGVTQSPTHLIKTRGQQVTLRCSPKSGHDTVSWYQQALGQGPQFIFQYYEEEERQRGNFPDRFSGHQFPNYSSELNVNALLLGDSALYLCASSFGRGRGYEKLFFGSGTQLSVL.

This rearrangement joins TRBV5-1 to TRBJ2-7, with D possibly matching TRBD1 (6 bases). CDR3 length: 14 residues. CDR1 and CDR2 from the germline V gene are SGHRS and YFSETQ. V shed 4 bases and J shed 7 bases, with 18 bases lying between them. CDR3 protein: CASSHYRDLREQYF. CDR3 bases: TGCGCCAGCAGCCACTACAGGGATTTGAGGGAGCAGTACTTC.

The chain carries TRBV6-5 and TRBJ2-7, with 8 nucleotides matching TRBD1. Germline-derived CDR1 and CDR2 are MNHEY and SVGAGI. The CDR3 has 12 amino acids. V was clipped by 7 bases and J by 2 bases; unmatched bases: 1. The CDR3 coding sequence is TGTGCCAGCAAACAGGGGGCCTACGAGCAGTACTTC. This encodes CASKQGAYEQYF.